Sequencing of this T cell receptor (beta chain) was carried out in a study of T cell responses to AZD1222 COVID-19 vaccine. Comment on this clone: Its antigen is as yet unknown.

The study's findings and limits: Baseline seropositives among AZD1222 recipients totaled only 5 or 6.

Sequencing was performed with immunoSEQ multiplex PCR; in TCRdb, only in-frame clones are kept and a portion is missing. The repertoire consists of roughly 180,000 clones, with 94% occurring once and the leading ten covering about 0.6%. V shed 8 bases and J shed 4 bases, with 20 bases lying between them. The CDR3 covers 16 residues. In germline, CDR1 is MGHRA, CDR2 YSYEKL. This sequence joins TRBV4-1 and TRBJ2-2; the D is unclear. The sample here was peripheral blood, taken on day 0 of AZD1222 vaccination. The source of this sequence is an adult in good health. The CDR3 region is CASQASASSTTGELFF. The DNA of the CDR3 is TGCGCCAGCCAAGCAAGCGCCAGCAGCACCACCGGGGAGCTGTTTTTT.